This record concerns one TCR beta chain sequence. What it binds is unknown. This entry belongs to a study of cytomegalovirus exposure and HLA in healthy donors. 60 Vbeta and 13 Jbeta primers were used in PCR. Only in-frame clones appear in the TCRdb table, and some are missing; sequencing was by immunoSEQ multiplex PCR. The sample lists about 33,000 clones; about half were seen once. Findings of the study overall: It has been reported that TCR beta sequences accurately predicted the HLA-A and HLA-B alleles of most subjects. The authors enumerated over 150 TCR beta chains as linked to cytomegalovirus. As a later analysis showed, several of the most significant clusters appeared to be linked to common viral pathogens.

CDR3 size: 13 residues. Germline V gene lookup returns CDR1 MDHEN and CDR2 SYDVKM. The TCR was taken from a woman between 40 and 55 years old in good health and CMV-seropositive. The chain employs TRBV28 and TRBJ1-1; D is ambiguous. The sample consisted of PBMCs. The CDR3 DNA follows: TGTGCAGGGAGTCGTGCCGGGAACACTGAAGCTTTCTTT. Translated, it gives CAGSRAGNTEAFF.